This record looks at one T cell receptor beta chain sequence and its context. Its specificity is not known. Through template switching, UMIs that included a 6-nucleotide sample barcode were added. TCRdb reprocessed the 5' RACE reads and reports one entry per CDR3 protein, with no DNA. Here the sample table reports approximately 340,000 distinct CDR3 sequences. This sample is drawn from a study of monozygotic twins with inflammatory bowel disease. Study results and limitations: IBD patients share fewer clonotypes with other people than healthy twins do, especially with disease activity.

The germline V gene has CDR1 MDHEN and CDR2 SYDVKM. The CDR3 length is 17 residues. This receptor was obtained from a human donor with ulcerative colitis or Crohn's disease, or a healthy co-twin of an affected twin (not recorded which). The chain employs TRBV28 and TRBJ1-6; lacking DNA, the TRBD1 call made by TCRdb goes unchecked. Sequencing was performed on blood. The CDR3 here is CASIRGGGNPYNSPLHF. The full variable domain, with the rest looked up from reference TRBV28 and TRBJ1-6, is DVKVTQSSRYLVKRTGEKVFLECVQDMDHENMFWYRQDPGLGLRLIYFSYDVKMKEKGDIPEGYSVSREKKERFSLILESASTNQTSMYLCASIRGGGNPYNSPLHFGNGTRLTVT.